This T cell receptor (beta chain) was sequenced for a study of blood T cell repertoires in COVID-19. Study summary: Samples representing acute and convalescent COVID-19 were sourced from the United States, Italy and Spain. Sources were T cells, B-cell-depleted T cells, or PBMCs; the material itself was cDNA or gDNA.

Per the authors' pipeline: Amplification from reference gene primers served as the basis for estimated nucleated cell counts. Libraries were prepared by immunoSEQ multiplex PCR; TCRdb keeps only in-frame clonotypes and omits some of them. The V and J calls and clone size come from that table; D and trimming were worked out from the DNA. This sample yields about 25,000 clones, of which roughly 89% are seen a single time; under 10% belongs to the top ten. This clone showed up just once. This CDR3 is 17 amino acids long. Trimming cost V 0 bases and J 0 bases; bases outside gene matches: 6. Germline loops: CDR1 SGHRS, CDR2 YFSETQ.

This clonotype was obtained from a human donor with active COVID-19. The donor label of this sample is uncertain. Input material: peripheral blood. The genes are TRBV5-1 and TRBJ2-5; 9 nucleotides align to TRBD2. The chain's CDR3 is CASSLGGRAWYQETQYF. The DNA for the CDR3 is TGCGCCAGCAGCTTGGGCGGGAGGGCCTGGTACCAAGAGACCCAGTACTTC.